What follows describes a single T cell receptor beta chain. This record comes from a study of OX40 agonist ivuxolimab in advanced cancers. Across the study: From 23 to 79 years was the age range, with a mean of roughly 64 years, and over 80% were male.

Exclusion of a patient followed from autoimmune disease history or systemic immunosuppression. The germline gives CDR1 SGHRS, CDR2 YFSETQ. Trimming took 2 bases from V and 5 from J; bases not matched to a gene: 1. The CDR3 runs 14 residues. Assay: immunoSEQ multiplex PCR; the TCRdb copy retains only in-frame clones and omits some. The table shows more than 30,000 clones, with 89% occurring only once. The chain links TRBV5-1 to TRBJ2-4, with 10 bases identical to TRBD2. This specimen was CD4+ or CD8+ T cells sorted from blood, taken in a trial of the OX40 agonist ivuxolimab. The source of this sequence is an adult with an advanced solid tumor such as melanoma, head and neck, liver or kidney cancer. Written as DNA, the CDR3 is TGCGCCAGCAGCTTAGCGGGAGGGGAAAACATTCAGTACTTC. It specifies CASSLAGGENIQYF.